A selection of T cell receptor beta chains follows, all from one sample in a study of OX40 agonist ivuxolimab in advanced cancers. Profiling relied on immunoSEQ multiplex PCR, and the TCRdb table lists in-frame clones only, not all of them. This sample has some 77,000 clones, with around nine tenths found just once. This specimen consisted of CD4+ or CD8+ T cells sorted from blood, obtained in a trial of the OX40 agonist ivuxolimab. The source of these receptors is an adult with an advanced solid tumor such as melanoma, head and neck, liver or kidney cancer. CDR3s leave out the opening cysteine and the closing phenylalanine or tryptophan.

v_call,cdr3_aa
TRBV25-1,ASSELESTSVVGYT
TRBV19,ASSLRRGTRENTEAF
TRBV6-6,ASRPGLRNTEAF
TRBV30,AWSRGTSGSSKQF
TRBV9,ASSVAGRGGGDTQY
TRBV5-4,ASSLSWGLGTYEQY
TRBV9,ASSTGTGREETQY
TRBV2,ASSEGSGANTDTQY
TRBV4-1,ASSQELRGGITEAF
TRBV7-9,ASSLLGGATYGYT
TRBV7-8,ASSLKSDSRQETQY
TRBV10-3,AISESKGGTDEKLF
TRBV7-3,ASSLNARRSSYNEQF
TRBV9,ASSSTGVRNQPQH
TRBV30,AWSQGTYGNQPQH
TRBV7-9,ASSSAGTYYEQY
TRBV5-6,ASRLRQAYNEQF
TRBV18,ASSLRDRTYEQY
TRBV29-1,SVYEVGTALNEKLF
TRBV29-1,SVAGTSTNEKLF
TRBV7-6,ASSFPFSNQPQH
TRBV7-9,ASSAGATGANLRETQY
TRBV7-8,ASSPRLVPAKNIQY
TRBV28,ASSLPRAGTGSDQPQH
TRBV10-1,ASSGGQATEAF
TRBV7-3,ASSPQGGTHYGYT
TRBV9,ASSPRGSGGATDTQY
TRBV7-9,ATGGSTWETQY
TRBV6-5,ASSNRDRASEQY
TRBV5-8,ASSLVGVMYQETQY
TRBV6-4,ASSTRDSGQVNQPQH
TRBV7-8,ASRERFFDYTEAF
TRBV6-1,ASSVPGTDTQY
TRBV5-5,ASSFIDMNTEAF
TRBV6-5,AVASGGEGETQY
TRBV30,AFRDRGMRNEQF
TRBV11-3,ASSPSGPTRRELF
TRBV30,AWSATGVSSPLH
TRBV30,AWATRGSYNEQF
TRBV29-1,SVEEGQGDEKLF
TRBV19,ASSINDGSYYGYT
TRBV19,ASSILPENTKAF
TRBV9,ASSATSTSNEQF
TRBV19,ASRQLQARGNQPQH
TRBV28,ASSPPRAGRYNEQF
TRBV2,ASSVRGGDRDTQY